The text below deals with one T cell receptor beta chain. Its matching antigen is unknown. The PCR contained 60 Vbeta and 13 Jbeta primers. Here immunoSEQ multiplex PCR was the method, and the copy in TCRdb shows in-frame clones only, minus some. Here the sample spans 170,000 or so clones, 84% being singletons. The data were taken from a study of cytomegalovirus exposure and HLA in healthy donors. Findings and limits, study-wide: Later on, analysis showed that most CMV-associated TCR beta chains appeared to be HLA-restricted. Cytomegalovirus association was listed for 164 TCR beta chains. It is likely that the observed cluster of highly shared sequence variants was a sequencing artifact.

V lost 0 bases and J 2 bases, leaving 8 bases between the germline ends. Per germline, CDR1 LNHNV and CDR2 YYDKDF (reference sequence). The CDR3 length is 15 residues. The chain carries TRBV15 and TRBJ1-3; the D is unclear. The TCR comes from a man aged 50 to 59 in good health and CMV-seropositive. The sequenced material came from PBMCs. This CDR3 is CATSRDGITGNTIYF. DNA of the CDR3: TGTGCCACCAGCAGAGATGGCATAACTGGAAACACCATATATTTT.